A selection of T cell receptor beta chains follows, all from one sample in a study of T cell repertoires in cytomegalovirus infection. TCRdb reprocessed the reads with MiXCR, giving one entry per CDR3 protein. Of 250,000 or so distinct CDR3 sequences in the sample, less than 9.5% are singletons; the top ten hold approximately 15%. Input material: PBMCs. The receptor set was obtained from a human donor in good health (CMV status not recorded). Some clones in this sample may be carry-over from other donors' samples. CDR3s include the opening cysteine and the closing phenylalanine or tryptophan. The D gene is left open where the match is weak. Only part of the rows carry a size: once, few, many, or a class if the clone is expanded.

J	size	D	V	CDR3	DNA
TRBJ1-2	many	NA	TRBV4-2	CASSQDLDGANYGYTF	TGTGCCAGCAGCCAAGATTTGGACGGAGCTAACTATGGCTACACCTTC
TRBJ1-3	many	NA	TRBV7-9	CASSLGAGTGNTIYF	TGTGCCAGCAGCTTAGGGGCAGGGACGGGAAACACCATATATTTT
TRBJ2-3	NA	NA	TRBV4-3	CASSLEGGRHPTDTQYF	TGCGCCAGCAGCCTCGAAGGCGGACGGCACCCCACAGATACGCAGTATTTT
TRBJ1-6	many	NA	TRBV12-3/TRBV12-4	CASSLSGYNSPLHF	TGTGCCAGCAGTTTGTCAGGGTACAATTCACCCCTCCACTTT
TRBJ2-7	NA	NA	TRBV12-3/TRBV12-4	CASSLAPGLGTVQYF	TGTGCCAGCAGTTTAGCTCCGGGACTGGGTACGGTGCAGTACTTC
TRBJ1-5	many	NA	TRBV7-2	CASSLQQYDQPQHF	TGTGCCAGCAGCTTACAACAATACGATCAGCCCCAGCATTTT
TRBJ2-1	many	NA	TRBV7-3	CASSPSGGPHEQFF	TGTGCCAGCAGCCCTTCAGGTGGGCCCCATGAGCAGTTCTTC
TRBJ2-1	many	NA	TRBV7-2	CASSPRPDRYNEQFF	TGTGCCAGCAGCCCCCGACCTGACAGGTACAATGAGCAGTTCTTC
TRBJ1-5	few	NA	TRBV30	CAWKRGNQPQHF	TGTGCCTGGAAACGCGGCAATCAGCCCCAGCATTTT
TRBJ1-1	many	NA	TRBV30	CAWYSGTGNTEAFF	TGTGCCTGGTACTCGGGAACGGGGAACACTGAAGCTTTCTTT
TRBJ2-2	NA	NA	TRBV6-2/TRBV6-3	CARDLKTNTGELFF	TGTGCCAGGGACCTCAAAACTAACACCGGGGAGCTGTTTTTT
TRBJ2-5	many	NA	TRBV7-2	CASSFFGPQETQYF	TGTGCCAGCAGCTTTTTTGGGCCACAAGAGACCCAGTACTTC
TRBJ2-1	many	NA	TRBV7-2	CASSLALSSIVF	TGTGCCAGCAGCTTAGCCCTCTCCTCGATAGTCTTC
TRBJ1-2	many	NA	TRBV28	CASSIGYGYTF	TGTGCCAGCAGTATAGGCTATGGCTACACCTTC
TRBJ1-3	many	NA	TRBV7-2	CASSLHSVGNTIYF	TGTGCCAGCAGCTTACACAGCGTGGGAAACACCATATATTTT
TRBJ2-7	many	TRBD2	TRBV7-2	CASTSLASGGLTAGEQYF	TGTGCCAGCACCTCCTTAGCTAGCGGGGGGCTCACGGCGGGTGAGCAGTACTTC
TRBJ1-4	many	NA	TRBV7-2	CASSLLGLTSGTNEKLFF	TGTGCCAGCAGCTTATTAGGCTTGACCTCGGGAACTAATGAAAAACTGTTTTTT
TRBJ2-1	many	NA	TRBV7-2	CASSPGIGPNGNEQFF	TGTGCCAGCAGCCCAGGCATCGGGCCGAACGGAAATGAGCAGTTCTTC
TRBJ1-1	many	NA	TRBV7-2	CASSSAVGAEAFF	TGTGCCAGCAGCTCCGCTGTTGGGGCTGAAGCTTTCTTT
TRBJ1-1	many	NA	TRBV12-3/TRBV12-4	CASSLSGGRTEAFF	TGTGCCAGCAGTTTAAGCGGGGGCCGGACTGAAGCTTTCTTT
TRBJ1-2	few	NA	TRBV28	CASSPPGDNYGYTF	TGTGCCAGCAGTCCCCCGGGAGATAACTATGGCTACACCTTC
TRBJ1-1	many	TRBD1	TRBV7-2	CASSLRQGVAEAFF	TGTGCCAGCAGCTTGAGGCAGGGGGTCGCTGAAGCTTTCTTT
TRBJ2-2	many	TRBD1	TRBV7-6	CASRPGQGVLANTGELFF	TGTGCCAGCAGGCCGGGACAGGGGGTACTCGCGAACACCGGGGAGCTGTTTTTT
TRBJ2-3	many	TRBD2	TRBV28	CASSPAKRGGLDTQYF	TGTGCCAGCAGTCCAGCTAAGCGGGGGGGCCTAGATACGCAGTATTTT
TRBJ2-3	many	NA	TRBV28	CASTTMRASATDTQYF	TGTGCCAGCACCACCATGCGCGCTAGCGCCACAGATACGCAGTATTTT
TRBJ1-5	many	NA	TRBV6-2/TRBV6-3	CASSLGHPRNQPQHF	TGTGCCAGCAGCTTGGGACACCCTCGAAATCAGCCCCAGCATTTT
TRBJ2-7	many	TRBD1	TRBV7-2	CASSLGTGTGSYEQYF	TGTGCCAGCAGCTTGGGAACCGGGACAGGGTCCTACGAGCAGTACTTC
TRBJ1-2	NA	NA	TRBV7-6	CASSTQKEGLGYTF	TGTGCCAGCAGCACACAAAAGGAGGGCCTTGGCTACACCTTC
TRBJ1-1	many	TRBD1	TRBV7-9	CASNRGDRYMNTEAFF	TGTGCCAGCAACCGCGGGGACAGGTACATGAACACTGAAGCTTTCTTT
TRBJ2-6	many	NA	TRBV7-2	CASSLAISGVGANVLTF	TGTGCCAGCAGCTTAGCAATATCAGGGGTCGGGGCCAACGTCCTGACTTTC
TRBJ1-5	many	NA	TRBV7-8	CASSLAKDQPQHF	TGTGCCAGCAGCTTAGCGAAGGACCAGCCCCAGCATTTT
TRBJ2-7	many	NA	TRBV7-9	CAIGQGSYEQYF	TGTGCCATAGGGCAGGGGAGCTACGAGCAGTACTTC
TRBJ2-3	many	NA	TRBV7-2	CASSLRGADDTQYF	TGTGCCAGCAGCTTAAGAGGGGCCGATGATACGCAGTATTTT
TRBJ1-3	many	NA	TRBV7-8	CASSLLYF	TGTGCCAGCAGCTTATTATATTTT
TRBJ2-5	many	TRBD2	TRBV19	CASSTGLAGTETQYF	TGTGCCAGTAGTACAGGACTAGCGGGAACAGAGACCCAGTACTTC
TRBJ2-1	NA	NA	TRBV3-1	CASSRHPPTGSYNEQFF	TGTGCCAGCAGTCGTCACCCACCTACGGGGAGCTACAATGAGCAGTTCTTC
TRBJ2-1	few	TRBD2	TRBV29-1	CSGGLAGGSYNEQFF	TGCAGCGGCGGACTAGCGGGTGGCTCCTACAATGAGCAGTTCTTC
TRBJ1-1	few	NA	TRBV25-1	CASSATGTPNTEAFF	TGTGCCAGCAGTGCGACCGGGACACCGAACACTGAAGCTTTCTTT
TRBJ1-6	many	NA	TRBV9	CASSVGNTDSPLHF	TGTGCCAGCAGCGTCGGGAACACAGATTCACCCCTCCACTTT
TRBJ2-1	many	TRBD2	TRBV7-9	CASSLGGGYYNEQFF	TGTGCCAGCAGCTTAGGGGGGGGATACTACAATGAGCAGTTCTTC
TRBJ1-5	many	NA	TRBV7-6	CASSSAVANQPQHF	TGTGCCAGCAGCTCGGCGGTCGCTAATCAGCCCCAGCATTTT
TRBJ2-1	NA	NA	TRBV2	CASRLAREQFF	TGTGCCAGCAGACTAGCTAGGGAGCAGTTCTTC